Following are 2 T cell receptor beta chains from one sample sequenced in a study of T cell clonality in common variable immunodeficiency. TCRdb's copy holds only in-frame clones and misses some; the assay was immunoSEQ multiplex PCR. The sample was found to contain some 40,000 clones, and every one recurs. What was sequenced was peripheral blood mononuclear cells. The origin of the receptors is a person aged 18 to 70 in good health.

On this clone: Read sequence stops 3 residues before the CDR3 end, and the germline J gene provides the missing end. V usage is TRBV7-2 and J usage is TRBJ2-7; D might be TRBD2 (5 bases). CDR1 and CDR2 (germline): SGHTA, FQGNSA. This CDR3 spans 14 amino acids. V lost 5 bases and J lost 2, with 13 bases in between. This CDR3 is CASSDRGSPYEQYF. The DNA read from the CDR3 is TGTGCCAGCAGCGACCGGGGAAGCCCCTACGAG.

This clone has at least ten counts. The read terminates 3 residues before the CDR3 end, so the remaining end is supplied by the germline J gene. The chain links TRBV19 to TRBJ1-5; maybe TRBD1 (6 bases). CDR1 is LNHDA, CDR2 SQIVND, per germline (reference sequence). V lost 7 bases to trimming and J lost 1 base, with 20 bases between them. The CDR3 has 17 amino acids. CDR3 residues: CASNRPRGQGSNQPQHF. CDR3 DNA, as far as it was read: TGTGCCAGTAACCGACCCCGGGGTCAGGGGAGCAATCAGCCC.